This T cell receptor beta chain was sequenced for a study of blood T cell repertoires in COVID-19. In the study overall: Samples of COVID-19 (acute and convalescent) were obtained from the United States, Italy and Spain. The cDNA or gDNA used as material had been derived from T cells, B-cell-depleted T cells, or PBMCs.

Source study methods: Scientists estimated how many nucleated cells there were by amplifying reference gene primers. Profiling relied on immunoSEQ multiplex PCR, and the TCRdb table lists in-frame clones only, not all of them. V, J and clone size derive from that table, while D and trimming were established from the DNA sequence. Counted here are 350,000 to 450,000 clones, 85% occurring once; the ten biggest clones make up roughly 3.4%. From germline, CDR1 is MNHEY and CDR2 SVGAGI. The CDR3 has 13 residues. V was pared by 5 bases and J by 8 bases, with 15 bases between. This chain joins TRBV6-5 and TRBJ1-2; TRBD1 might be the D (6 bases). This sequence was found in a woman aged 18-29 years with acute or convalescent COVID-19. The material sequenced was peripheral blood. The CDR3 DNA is TGTGCCAGCAGTCGGACAGCCGAGGGGGGCTACACCTTC. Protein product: CASSRTAEGGYTF.